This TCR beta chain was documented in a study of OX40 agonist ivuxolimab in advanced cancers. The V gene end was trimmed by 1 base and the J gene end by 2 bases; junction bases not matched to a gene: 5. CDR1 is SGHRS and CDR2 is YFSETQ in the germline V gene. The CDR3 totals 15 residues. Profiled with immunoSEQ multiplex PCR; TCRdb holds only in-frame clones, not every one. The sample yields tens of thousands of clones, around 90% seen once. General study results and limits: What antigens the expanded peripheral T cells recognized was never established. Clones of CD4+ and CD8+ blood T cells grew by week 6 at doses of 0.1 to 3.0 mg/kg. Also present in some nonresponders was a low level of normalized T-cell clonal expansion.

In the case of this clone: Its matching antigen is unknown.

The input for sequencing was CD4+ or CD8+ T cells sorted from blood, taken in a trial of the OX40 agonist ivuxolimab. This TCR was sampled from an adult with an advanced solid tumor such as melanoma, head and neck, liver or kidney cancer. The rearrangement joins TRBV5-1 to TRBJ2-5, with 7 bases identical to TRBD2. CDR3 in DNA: TGCGCCAGCAGCTTGCTCCTAGCGGCGCAAGAGACCCAGTACTTC. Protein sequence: CASSLLLAAQETQYF.